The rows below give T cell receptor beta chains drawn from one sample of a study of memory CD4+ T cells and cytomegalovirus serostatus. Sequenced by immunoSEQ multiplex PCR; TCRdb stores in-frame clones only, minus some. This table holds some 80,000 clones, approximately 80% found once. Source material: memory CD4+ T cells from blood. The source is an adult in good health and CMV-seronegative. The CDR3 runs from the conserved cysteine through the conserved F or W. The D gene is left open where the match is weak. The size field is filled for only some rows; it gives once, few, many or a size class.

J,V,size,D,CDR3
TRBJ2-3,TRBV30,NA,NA,CAWSQWGRRTDTQYF
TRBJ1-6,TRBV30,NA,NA,CAWSTNYSPLHF
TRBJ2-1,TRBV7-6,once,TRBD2,CASSLESSAGGVEGDEQFF
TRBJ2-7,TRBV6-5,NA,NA,CASSPVQGSYEQYF
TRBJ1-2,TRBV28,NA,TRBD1,CASRYRGRYAGYTF
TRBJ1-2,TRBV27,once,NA,CASSSFRHAGYTF
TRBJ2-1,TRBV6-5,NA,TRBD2,CASSLTTSGARNEQFF
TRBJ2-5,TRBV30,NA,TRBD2,CACHPSGKETQYF
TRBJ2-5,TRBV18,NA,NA,CASSPLSGRETQYF
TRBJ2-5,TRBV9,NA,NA,CASSVLGGFGETQYF
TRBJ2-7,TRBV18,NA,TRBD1,CASSPNNMGQGVHEQYF
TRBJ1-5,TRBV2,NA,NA,CASSVQGSGQPQHF
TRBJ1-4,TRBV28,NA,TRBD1,CASSRQGSAKLFF
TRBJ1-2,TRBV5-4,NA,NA,CASSLSPNYGYTF
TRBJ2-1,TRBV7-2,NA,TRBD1,CASSLVDRGNNEQFF
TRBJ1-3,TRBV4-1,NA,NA,CASSHSLTGNTIYF
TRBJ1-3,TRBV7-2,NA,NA,CASSLTPARRNTIYF
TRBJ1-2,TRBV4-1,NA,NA,CASSLHAGPNYGYTF
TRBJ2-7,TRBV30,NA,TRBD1,CAWSALTGIEQYF
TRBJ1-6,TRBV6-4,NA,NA,CASSDSLPNSPLHF
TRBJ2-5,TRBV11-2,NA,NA,CASKRGAGKETQYF
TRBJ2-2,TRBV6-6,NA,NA,CASSYSYRSNTGELFF
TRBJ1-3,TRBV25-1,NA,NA,CASSPTPQGNTIYF
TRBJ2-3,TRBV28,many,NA,CASSTTTGLMQYF
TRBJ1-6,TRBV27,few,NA,CASGKTVSPLHF
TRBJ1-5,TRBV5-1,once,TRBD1,CASSAGTGANQPQHF
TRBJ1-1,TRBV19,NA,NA,CASSSWIGTEAFF
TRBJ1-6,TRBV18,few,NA,CASSPVGDNSPLHF
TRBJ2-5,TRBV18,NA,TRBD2,CASSRFATSGVQETQYF
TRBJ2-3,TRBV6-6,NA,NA,CASSWGESMSTDTQYF
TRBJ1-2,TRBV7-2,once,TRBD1,CASSATTGAGSYGYTF
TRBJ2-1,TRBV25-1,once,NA,CASSDPGGSYNEQFF
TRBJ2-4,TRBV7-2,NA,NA,CASSLGGGQAKNIQYF
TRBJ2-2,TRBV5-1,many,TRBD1,CASRPTGGGELFF
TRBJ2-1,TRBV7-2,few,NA,CASSHLRVLSYNEQFF
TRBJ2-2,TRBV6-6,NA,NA,CASSSRTGNTGELFF
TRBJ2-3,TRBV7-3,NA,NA,CASSLSSQDTQYF
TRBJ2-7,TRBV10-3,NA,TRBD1,CATKDREEDEQYF
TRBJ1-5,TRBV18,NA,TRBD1,CASSISTGQSNQPQHF
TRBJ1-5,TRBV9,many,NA,CASSAGHTQPQHF
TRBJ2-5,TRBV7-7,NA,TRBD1,CASSLGGTGMETQYF
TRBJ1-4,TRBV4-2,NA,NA,CASSQEGRRANEKLFF
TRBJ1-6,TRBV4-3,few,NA,CASSQVGGGSSYNSPLHF
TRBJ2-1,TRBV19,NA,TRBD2,CASTRYRGGSYNEQFF
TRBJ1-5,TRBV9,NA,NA,CASSVAGNNQPQHF
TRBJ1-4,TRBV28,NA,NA,CATGAGWGNEKLFF
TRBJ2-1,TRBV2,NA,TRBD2,CASDGPSGERNEQFF
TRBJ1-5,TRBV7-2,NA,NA,CASSLSGNQPQHF
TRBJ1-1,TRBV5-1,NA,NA,CASGEGVLRGAVEAFF
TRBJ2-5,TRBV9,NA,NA,CASSVGEHQETQYF
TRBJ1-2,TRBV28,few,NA,CASSLQGSYGYTF
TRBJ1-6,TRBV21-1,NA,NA,CASSKVAGRGINSPLHF
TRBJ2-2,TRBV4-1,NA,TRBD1,CASSQDGSVIGQDPGELFF
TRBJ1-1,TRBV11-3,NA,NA,CASSLAPFATAFF
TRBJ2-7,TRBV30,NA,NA,CAWSRGSQGFRDEQYF
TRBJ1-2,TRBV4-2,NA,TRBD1,CASSRGQGAYGYTF
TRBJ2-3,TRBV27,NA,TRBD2,CASSLWGLGGGTQYF